This TCR beta chain is drawn from a study of shared clonotypes between healthy human individuals. Study summary: In total, the donors were two women and a few men aged 18 to 49. CD8 memory received one plate per donor, CD8 naive two, CD4 memory three and CD4 naive three. General observations from the study: Sample collection involved blood only; tissue repertoires are likely different. Non-shared clonotypes had lower generation probabilities than those shared by all four donors.

Looked up from germline, CDR1 is MNHEY and CDR2 is SMNVEV (reference sequence). The CDR3 consists of 14 residues. The V gene lost 2 bases and the J gene lost 6 bases, with 12 bases spanning the gap. Clones were sequenced by immunoSEQ multiplex PCR, and TCRdb holds only the in-frame ones, with some missing. The top ten hold about 9.3% of the sample, which has approximately 320,000 clones, roughly 70% seen once. Notes on this clone: Its specificity is unknown.

Specimen: memory CD4+ T cells sorted from blood. Regarding subset: CD45RA-negative fraction. The V and J genes are TRBV27 and TRBJ2-3; TRBD1 might be the D (5 bases). This TCR was sampled from a man between 25 and 39 years old in good health. The DNA for the CDR3 is TGTGCCAGCAGTTTACTGTCCAGGGCGGATACGCAGTATTTT. Translated: CASSLLSRADTQYF.